The rows below give T cell receptor beta chains drawn from one sample of a study of blood T cells in healthy people across ages. In TCRdb, the 5' RACE reads were re-called with MiXCR into one record per CDR3 protein. The sample carries about 800,000 distinct CDR3 sequences, 20% to 30% recorded once. These same data were also listed under a study on T cells of mothers and their children.

The source material was blood. The receptors here all came from a boy aged 5-17 years in good health. Each CDR3 is given with its conserved first and last residue. The D gene is left open where the match is weak. Clone size appears in some rows only: once, few, many, or a class for an expanded clone.

d_call | clone_size | j_call | cdr3_length | v_call | cdr3_nt | cdr3_aa
- | - | TRBJ1-1 | 12 | TRBV12-3/TRBV12-4 | TGTGCCAGCAGTTTAGAACACCGGCAAGCTTTCTTT | CASSLEHRQAFF
TRBD1 | - | TRBJ2-5 | 16 | TRBV12-3/TRBV12-4 | TGTGCCAGCAGACCCGCCCGACAGGGATCATCAGAGACCCAGTACTTC | CASRPARQGSSETQYF
- | - | TRBJ2-4 | 14 | TRBV6-5 | TGTGCCAGCGGGCCGGGGACGGCCAAAAACATTCAGTACTTC | CASGPGTAKNIQYF
TRBD2 | - | TRBJ2-7 | 16 | TRBV14 | TGTGCCAGCAGCCGTGGGGGACTAGCGGGAAGATACGAGCAGTACTTC | CASSRGGLAGRYEQYF
- | - | TRBJ2-7 | 13 | TRBV29-1 | TGCAGCGGACGGGGTGGTCCATCCTACGAGCAGTACTTC | CSGRGGPSYEQYF
TRBD1 | - | TRBJ2-2 | 15 | TRBV6-5 | TGTGCCAGCAGTTATTCGACAGGGGTCACCGGGGAGCTGTTTTTT | CASSYSTGVTGELFF
- | - | TRBJ2-6 | 15 | TRBV6-6 | TGTGCCAGCAGTTCCTTTCGCTCTGGGGCCAACGTCCTGACTTTC | CASSSFRSGANVLTF
- | - | TRBJ2-1 | 14 | TRBV20-1 | TGCAGTGCCAATAAACCCGGGAAGGTTAATGAGCAGTTCTTC | CSANKPGKVNEQFF
- | - | TRBJ2-7 | 13 | TRBV9 | TGTGCCAGCAGCGTACGGTCAGGTTACGAGCAGTACTTC | CASSVRSGYEQYF
TRBD2 | few | TRBJ2-7 | 15 | TRBV29-1 | TGCAGCGCGACTAGCGGGACCCTTCAAGCGGGGGAGCAGTACTTC | CSATSGTLQAGEQYF
TRBD1 | few | TRBJ2-2 | 17 | TRBV12-3/TRBV12-4 | TGTGCCAGCGAAGATGGGAGGGACAGGGCGAACACCGGGGAGCTGTTTTTT | CASEDGRDRANTGELFF
- | - | TRBJ1-1 | 15 | TRBV10-3 | TGTGCCATCAGTGAGTCGCGGGTCTTGAACACTGAAGCTTTCTTT | CAISESRVLNTEAFF
- | - | TRBJ2-1 | 15 | TRBV6-2/TRBV6-3 | TGTGCCAGCAGCCCACTAGTGACCCCCTACAATGAGCAGTTCTTC | CASSPLVTPYNEQFF
TRBD1 | - | TRBJ1-4 | 15 | TRBV4-3 | TGCGCCAGCAGCCAGGTGGGACAGGGGACTGAAAAACTGTTTTTT | CASSQVGQGTEKLFF
- | - | TRBJ2-1 | 12 | TRBV2 | TGTGCCAGCAGTGACGGAGGGAATGAGCAGTTCTTC | CASSDGGNEQFF
- | - | TRBJ2-7 | 17 | TRBV6-1 | TGTGCCAGCAGTGATTTCAGGACACTGGGCGGTCTCTACGAGCAGTACTTC | CASSDFRTLGGLYEQYF
TRBD1 | - | TRBJ2-3 | 16 | TRBV20-1 | TGCAGTGCCGGACTGGGGACAGGGCGGGGGACAGATACGCAGTATTTT | CSAGLGTGRGTDTQYF
- | few | TRBJ2-2 | 14 | TRBV4-3 | TGCGCCAGCAGCCAATCCAGGGTGGCCGGGGAGCTGTTTTTT | CASSQSRVAGELFF
- | - | TRBJ1-1 | 15 | TRBV6-4 | TGTGCCAGCAGGGAACGATATGAGGATAACACTGAAGCTTTCTTT | CASRERYEDNTEAFF
TRBD1 | many | TRBJ2-5 | 15 | TRBV28 | TGTGCCAGCAGTTTATTAGGACAGGGGGAAGAGACCCAGTACTTC | CASSLLGQGEETQYF
TRBD1 | - | TRBJ1-1 | 14 | TRBV7-9 | TGTGCCAGCAGCTATCAAACAGGGGCCACTGAAGCTTTCTTT | CASSYQTGATEAFF
TRBD1 | - | TRBJ2-5 | 14 | TRBV28 | TGTGCCAGCAGCACGACAGGGTCACAAGAGACCCAGTACTTC | CASSTTGSQETQYF
- | few | TRBJ2-1 | 15 | TRBV15 | TGTGCCACCAGCAGAGAGATAGCCCTCTACAATGAGCAGTTCTTC | CATSREIALYNEQFF
- | few | TRBJ2-3 | 12 | TRBV13 | TGTGCCAGCAGCCCTACACCAGATACGCAGTATTTT | CASSPTPDTQYF
TRBD1 | - | TRBJ1-1 | 15 | TRBV5-1 | TGCGCCAGCAGCTTGGGGGACAGGGACAAGGCTGAAGCTTTCTTT | CASSLGDRDKAEAFF
TRBD1 | - | TRBJ1-4 | 15 | TRBV12-3/TRBV12-4 | TGTGCCAGCAGTTTAGATGGGACAGGGTACGAAAAACTGTTTTTT | CASSLDGTGYEKLFF
- | - | TRBJ2-7 | 14 | TRBV7-6 | TGTGCCAGCAGCCCCCGACAGGCCCTGAACGAGCAGTACTTC | CASSPRQALNEQYF
- | - | TRBJ2-7 | 13 | TRBV4-2 | TGTGCCAGCAGCCAAACGTCAGAGTACGAGCAGTACTTC | CASSQTSEYEQYF
TRBD2 | - | TRBJ2-1 | 16 | TRBV5-1 | TGCGCCAGCAGCCGACTCCCTAGCGGGAATGACAATGAGCAGTTCTTC | CASSRLPSGNDNEQFF
- | - | TRBJ2-3 | 17 | TRBV11-2 | TGTGCCAGCAGCTTCCCGGGGTGGGGGGAAGGGGCAGATACGCAGTATTTT | CASSFPGWGEGADTQYF
- | - | TRBJ2-5 | 15 | TRBV20-1 | TGCAGTGCTAGAGATTTTCGCAGACCGGTGGAGACCCAGTACTTC | CSARDFRRPVETQYF
TRBD1 | few | TRBJ1-5 | 14 | TRBV27 | TGTGCCAGCGGGTTCCAGGGGGCGGCTCAGCCCCAGCATTTT | CASGFQGAAQPQHF
- | - | TRBJ2-7 | 15 | TRBV2 | TGTGCCAGCAGTGAAGGAGCAGGGATGACCTACGAGCAGTACTTC | CASSEGAGMTYEQYF
TRBD1 | - | TRBJ1-5 | 15 | TRBV9 | TGTGCCAGCAGCGTAGCAGGACAGGACAATCAGCCCCAGCATTTT | CASSVAGQDNQPQHF
TRBD1 | - | TRBJ2-5 | 13 | TRBV29-1 | TGCAGCGTCGTACCGACAGGGATGGAGACCCAGTACTTC | CSVVPTGMETQYF
TRBD1 | few | TRBJ1-2 | 12 | TRBV20-1 | TGCAGTACTGGGACAGGGCCCTATGGCTACACCTTC | CSTGTGPYGYTF
TRBD1 | - | TRBJ1-1 | 14 | TRBV4-3 | TGCGCCAGCAGTCCGACAGGGGGAGCGACTGAAGCTTTCTTT | CASSPTGGATEAFF
- | few | TRBJ2-5 | 13 | TRBV11-2 | TGTGCCAGCCGAATGACGGACCAAGAGACCCAGTACTTC | CASRMTDQETQYF
TRBD2 | - | TRBJ2-2 | 16 | TRBV5-6 | TGTGCCAGCAGCCCGGGGACTAGCGGGAACACCGGGGAGCTGTTTTTT | CASSPGTSGNTGELFF
TRBD2 | few | TRBJ2-1 | 19 | TRBV7-2 | TGTGCCAGCAGCTTAGTTCGGACAGGGAGCGGGAGGGATTACAATGAGCAGTTCTTC | CASSLVRTGSGRDYNEQFF
- | few | TRBJ2-5 | 14 | TRBV18 | TGTGCCAGCTCACCACCGGCCCCGAGAGAGACCCAGTACTTC | CASSPPAPRETQYF
TRBD1 | - | TRBJ2-7 | 12 | TRBV9 | TGTGCCAGCAGCGTAGACAGGGGAAAGCAGTACTTC | CASSVDRGKQYF
TRBD2 | - | TRBJ2-2 | 18 | TRBV4-3 | TGCGCCAGCAGCCAAAGTGCTAGCGGGGGGCCGGTCACCGGGGAGCTGTTTTTT | CASSQSASGGPVTGELFF
TRBD2 | few | TRBJ2-2 | 15 | TRBV25-1 | TGTGCCAGCCCTTGGACTAGCGGGAGGGCCGGGGAGCTGTTTTTT | CASPWTSGRAGELFF
- | few | TRBJ1-4 | 15 | TRBV15 | TGTGCCACCAGCGGAACCGGGACCGAGGATGAAAAACTGTTTTTT | CATSGTGTEDEKLFF
TRBD1 | - | TRBJ2-1 | 16 | TRBV11-2 | TGTGCCAGCAGCTCCCAACCGACAGGGGACTACAATGAGCAGTTCTTC | CASSSQPTGDYNEQFF
TRBD1 | few | TRBJ1-4 | 15 | TRBV12-3/TRBV12-4 | TGTGCCAGCAGTGACAGGGGGCCCGCTAATGAAAAACTGTTTTTT | CASSDRGPANEKLFF
- | few | TRBJ1-3 | 15 | TRBV18 | TGTGCCAGCTCACCATCGACAGGACCTGGAAACACCATATATTTT | CASSPSTGPGNTIYF
- | few | TRBJ1-2 | 17 | TRBV27 | TGTGCCAGCAGTTTATCAGATCGGGAGGGCCGGAACTATGGCTACACCTTC | CASSLSDREGRNYGYTF
- | - | TRBJ2-1 | 15 | TRBV7-6 | TGTGCCAGCAGCCCAGGTCAGGGGTTCTACAATGAGCAGTTCTTC | CASSPGQGFYNEQFF
TRBD1 | few | TRBJ2-7 | 13 | TRBV20-1 | TGCAGTGTGAGGGGACAGACTTTCTACGAGCAGTACTTC | CSVRGQTFYEQYF
- | few | TRBJ2-1 | 13 | TRBV28 | TGTGCCAGCAGAAACCCTGGAGGAAATGAGCAGTTCTTC | CASRNPGGNEQFF
- | few | TRBJ1-3 | 15 | TRBV19 | TGTGCCAGTAGCGACCTTGGACTCTCTGGAAACACCATATATTTT | CASSDLGLSGNTIYF
- | - | TRBJ2-1 | 15 | TRBV29-1 | TGCAGCGCCGGGCTCCACTCCAGCTCCTACAATGAGCAGTTCTTC | CSAGLHSSSYNEQFF
- | few | TRBJ2-5 | 15 | TRBV7-2 | TGTGCCAGCAGCCTGAGCTCGACAAGCCAAGAGACCCAGTACTTC | CASSLSSTSQETQYF
TRBD1 | - | TRBJ2-7 | 15 | TRBV6-2/TRBV6-3 | TGTGCCAGCAGTGACCCCACGGGACAGCCCTACGAGCAGTACTTC | CASSDPTGQPYEQYF
TRBD1 | - | TRBJ1-2 | 15 | TRBV7-2 | TGTGCCAGCAGCCTAACAGGGGTCACTAACTATGGCTACACCTTC | CASSLTGVTNYGYTF
TRBD1 | few | TRBJ1-2 | 13 | TRBV20-1 | TGCAGTGCTAGGCCCTCAGGGGACAGGGGCTACACCTTC | CSARPSGDRGYTF
- | - | TRBJ2-5 | 13 | TRBV29-1 | TGCAGCGTTATGCTACGACTCCAAGAGACCCAGTACTTC | CSVMLRLQETQYF
TRBD2 | few | TRBJ2-7 | 17 | TRBV7-8 | TGTGCCAGCAGCCTAACTATCGGGCTCGCGGGGGTCTACGAGCAGTACTTC | CASSLTIGLAGVYEQYF